This T cell receptor beta chain originates from a study of T cells in Graves' hyperthyroidism and ophthalmopathy. Trimming removed 1 base at V and 4 bases at J, with 8 bases between. Germline V gene data show CDR1 as SQVTM and CDR2 as ANQGSEA. This CDR3 spans 12 amino acids. The sample holds many counts of this clonotype. Its antigen is not known. RNA transcripts provided the source from which TCR beta CDR3 regions were amplified. In the first-round RT-PCR of the TCR CDR3, the HTBI primer set was used. Using its own MiXCR run on the multiplex PCR reads, TCRdb lists one record per CDR3 protein. The sample carries approximately 590,000 distinct CDR3 sequences, around 45% recorded once. Points from the study as a whole: Ophthalmopathy was told apart from stable hyperthyroidism by a 13 V-J model. In blood, most of the thyroid clonotypes expanded above 0.001 were also present. Model output signaled ophthalmopathy a median approximately 6 months ahead of onset.

Graves' hyperthyroidism showing no ophthalmopathy progression within 18 months was considered stable. The chain couples TRBV29-1 to TRBJ2-7; weak D call: TRBD2 (5 bases). Sample: peripheral blood or thyroid tissue (not recorded which). This clonotype originated in a woman younger than 30 with Graves' hyperthyroidism. CDR3 sequence: CSVEGTAYEQYF. The CDR3 coding sequence is TGCAGCGTTGAAGGGACTGCTTACGAGCAGTACTTC.